The T cell receptor beta chain described here comes from a study of cytomegalovirus exposure and HLA in healthy donors. PCR amplification relied on 60 Vbeta primers (plus 13 Jbeta primers). Original methodology: Roughly 11 million of the roughly 80 million unique TCR beta chains counted in a later analysis were shared. The protocol was immunoSEQ multiplex PCR, while the TCRdb copy is restricted to in-frame clones and leaves out a portion. The V and J calls and clone size come from that table; D and trimming were worked out from the DNA. This sample has about 200,000 clones, with 82% found just once. Findings and limits, study-wide: For most TCR beta V segments, an earlier analysis put the productive rate at about 90% or about 30% of the time. A few of the chains that were CMV-associated were confirmed in vitro to be specific for CMV antigens. It was reported that TCR beta sequences correctly inferred the HLA-A and HLA-B alleles for most subjects.

In the case of this clone: As yet, its antigen is unknown.

J was trimmed by 2 bases and V by 6 bases; bases with no gene match: 13. Germline-derived CDR1 and CDR2 are SGHTA and FQGNSA. The CDR3 totals 16 residues. This receptor was taken from a boy between 2 and 10 years old in good health and CMV-seronegative. The chain uses TRBV7-2 and TRBJ2-7; 7 nucleotides align to TRBD1. Sequencing was performed on PBMCs. As DNA, the CDR3 is TGTGCCAGCAGTCGGACAGGACCCAAGATCCCCTACGAGCAGTACTTC. Its translation is CASSRTGPKIPYEQYF. Supplemented by reference TRBV7-2 and TRBJ2-7, the full variable domain reads GAGVSQSPSNKVTEKGKDVELRCDPISGHTALYWYRQSLGQGLEFLIYFQGNSAPDKSGLPSDRFSAERTGGSVSTLTIQRTQQEDSAVYLCASSRTGPKIPYEQYFGPGTRLTVT.